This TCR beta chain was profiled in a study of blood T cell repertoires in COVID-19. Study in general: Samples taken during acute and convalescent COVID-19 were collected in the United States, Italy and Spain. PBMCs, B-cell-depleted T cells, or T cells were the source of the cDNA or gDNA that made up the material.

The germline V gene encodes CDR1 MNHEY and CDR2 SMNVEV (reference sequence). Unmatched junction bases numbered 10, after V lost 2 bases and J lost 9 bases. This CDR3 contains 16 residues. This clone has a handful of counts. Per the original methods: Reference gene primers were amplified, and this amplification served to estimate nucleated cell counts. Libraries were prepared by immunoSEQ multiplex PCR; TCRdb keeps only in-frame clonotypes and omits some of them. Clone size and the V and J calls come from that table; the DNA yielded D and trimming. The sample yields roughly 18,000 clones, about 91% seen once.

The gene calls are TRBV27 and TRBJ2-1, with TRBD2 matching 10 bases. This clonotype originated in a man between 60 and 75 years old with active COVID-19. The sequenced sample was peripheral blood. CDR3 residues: CASSLLAGASGSEQFF. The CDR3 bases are TGTGCCAGCAGTTTACTAGCGGGGGCCTCCGGGAGTGAGCAGTTCTTC.